The T cell receptor (beta chain) described here comes from a study of Ad26.COV2.S vaccination and SARS-CoV-2 variants. For the study at large: Each vaccinee took Ad26.COV2.S intramuscularly, once or twice 56 days apart. Overall study findings and caveats: Among vaccine recipients, spike-specific TCR breadth exceeded that of placebo recipients.

The table came from immunoSEQ multiplex PCR; TCRdb's copy has only in-frame clones and leaves some out. Of about 390,000 clones listed, 75% to 90% are singletons. This CDR3 is built from 12 residues. Trimming removed 6 bases from V and 8 bases from J, with 13 bases in between. Per the germline V gene, CDR1 is LNHDA and CDR2 is SQIVND (reference sequence). Turning to this clone: Its antigen is not known.

Treatment of the sample: over 15 received Ad26.COV2.S at low or high dose, single or two shots; about 5 received placebo; per-sample allocation not given. Samples analyzed were those drawn on day 63 after the first vaccine or placebo injection. The TCR was taken from a person between 18 and 65 years old who received the Ad26.COV2.S COVID-19 vaccine or a placebo. Sample: peripheral blood, taken in a trial of Ad26.COV2.S vaccine versus placebo. The chain couples TRBV19 to TRBJ1-2; D unclear. The CDR3 DNA follows: TGTGCCAGTAGCATCACGGTCTACGGCTACACCTTC. Its protein is CASSITVYGYTF. Based on the CDR3 plus reference TRBV19 and TRBJ1-2, the full variable domain is DGGITQSPKYLFRKEGQNVTLSCEQNLNHDAMYWYRQDPGQGLRLIYYSQIVNDFQKGDIAEGYSVSREKKESFPLTVTSAQKNPTAFYLCASSITVYGYTFGSGTRLTVV.